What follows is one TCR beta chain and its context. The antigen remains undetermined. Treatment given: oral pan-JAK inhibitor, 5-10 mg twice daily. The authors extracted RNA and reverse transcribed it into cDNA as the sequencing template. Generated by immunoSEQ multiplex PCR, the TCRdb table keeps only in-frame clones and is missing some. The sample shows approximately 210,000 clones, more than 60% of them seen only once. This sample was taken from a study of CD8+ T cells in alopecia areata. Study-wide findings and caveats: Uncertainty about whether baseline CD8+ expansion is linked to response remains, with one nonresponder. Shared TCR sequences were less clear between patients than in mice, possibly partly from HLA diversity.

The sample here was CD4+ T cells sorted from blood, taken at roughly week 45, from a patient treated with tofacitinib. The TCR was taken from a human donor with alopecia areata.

The CDR3 coding sequence is TGTGCCCAGCTACGGGGGACCGACTATGGCTACACCTTC. Protein product: CAQLRGTDYGYTF. The V and J genes are TRBV30 and TRBJ1-2, with a possible D match to TRBD1 (5 bases). V was pared by 8 bases and J by 3 bases, with 16 bases between. The CDR3 runs to 13 residues. From germline, CDR1 is GTSNPN and CDR2 SVGIG (reference sequence). Supplemented by reference TRBV30 and TRBJ1-2, the full variable domain reads SQTIHQWPATLVQPVGSPLSLECTVEGTSNPNLYWYRQAAGRGLQLLFYSVGIGQISSEVPQNLSASRPQDRQFILSSKKLLLSDSGFYLCAQLRGTDYGYTFGSGTRLTVV.